The present T cell receptor beta chain was sequenced within a study of shared clonotypes between healthy human individuals. Overall study results and limits: Across several donors, naive CD4 shared 5% to 6%, naive CD8 less than 4%, memory CD4 over 2%, memory CD8 0.4% to 0.5%. Relative to clonotypes present in all four donors, those not shared had lower generation probabilities.

Points on this clone: Its antigen is unknown.

CDR1 and CDR2 (germline): MNHNS, SASEGT. V dropped 2 bases and J dropped 4 bases, with 8 bases sitting between them. This CDR3 comprises 14 residues. Terminally differentiated effector memory CD45RA+ cells were left out of the naive CD8 fraction, which was CD45RO-negative and positively selected for CCR7. How the authors handled the data: Filtering differed because ImmunoSEQ produced junction-only sequences that carried no quality scores. Repertoires were generated with immunoSEQ multiplex PCR, while TCRdb's copy carries only in-frame clones and drops some. The DNA was the basis for D and trimming; V, J and clone size are from that table. This repertoire shows approximately 600,000 clones, approximately 96% found once; its top ten account for approximately 0.11%.

The sequence derives from a woman aged 30 to 39 in good health. The specimen sequenced was naive CD8+ T cells sorted from blood. This chain connects TRBV6-1 to TRBJ1-4; D call uncertain. The CDR3 loop reads CASSESFLNEKLFF. The CDR3 nucleotides are TGTGCCAGCAGTGAATCTTTTCTTAATGAAAAACTGTTTTTT.